The present T cell receptor (beta chain) was sequenced within a study of T cell responses to AZD1222 COVID-19 vaccine. Study at large: Researchers grouped second doses given at about 4 or about 12 weeks into one pool. General study points: Baseline serostatus was positive in only six AZD1222 recipients.

As for this clone: What it binds is not known.

Generated by immunoSEQ multiplex PCR, the TCRdb table keeps only in-frame clones and is missing some. The table includes roughly 150,000 clones, about 90% detected once. The junction had 10 bases not matched to a gene; V was cut back by 1 base and J by 7 bases. This CDR3 region has 17 residues. The germline V gene encodes CDR1 LGHNA and CDR2 YSLEER. This TCR derives from an adult in good health. Specimen: peripheral blood, collected on day 0 of AZD1222 vaccination. V usage is TRBV4-3 and J usage is TRBJ2-1; 10 bases map to TRBD2. This CDR3 is CASSQAGGTSVLNEQFF. CDR3 nucleotides: TGCGCCAGCAGCCAAGCGGGCGGGACTAGCGTTTTAAATGAGCAGTTCTTC.